This TCR beta chain stems from a study of OX40 agonist ivuxolimab in advanced cancers. Findings and caveats of the study: CD4+ and CD8+ T cells in blood underwent clonal expansion by week 6 at 0.1 to 3.0 mg/kg.

Sequencing was performed with immunoSEQ multiplex PCR; in TCRdb, only in-frame clones are kept and a portion is missing. Of some 87,000 clones in the sample, around nine tenths were seen once. About this clone itself: The target antigen is unknown. Other DNA sequences of this sample code for an identical CDR3.

The germline V gene has CDR1 MNHNS and CDR2 SASEGT. This CDR3 spans 14 amino acids. With 8 bases clipped from V and 8 bases from J, the junction kept 9 bases outside the gene matches. The source material was CD4+ or CD8+ T cells sorted from blood, sampled in a trial of the OX40 agonist ivuxolimab. The rearrangement joins TRBV6-1 to TRBJ2-1; TRBD1 aligns across 10 bases. The clonotype comes from an adult with an advanced solid tumor such as melanoma, head and neck, liver or kidney cancer. The DNA of the CDR3 is TGTGCCAGCGTCAGACAGGGGGCCAGGGATGAGCAGTTCTTC. Protein: CASVRQGARDEQFF.